This note documents a single T cell receptor beta chain sequence. Its specificity is unknown. Germline CDR1 SGDLS, CDR2 YYNGEE. The length of the CDR3 is 15 residues. After removal of 3 bases from V and 6 bases from J, the junction contained 6 bases not matched to a gene. TCRdb passed the 5' RACE reads through MiXCR, listing each CDR3 protein once. The sample includes about 250,000 distinct CDR3 sequences, around 15% of them seen just once. This sample is part of a study of T-cell memory formation after mild COVID-19. Study-level background: The TCR clusters were mostly specific to one donor.

Whole-study findings and limits: Confirmation was lacking for SARS-CoV-2 specificity of second-wave clones that peaked on day 37.

The source material was PBMCs or a T cell subset sorted from them (not recorded which). The TCR originated in a man between 18 and 35 years old who had mild COVID-19 (a few samples of this study predate the infection). Cell type and time point are not known. The chain couples TRBV9 to TRBJ2-1, with 10 bases matching TRBD2. The CDR3 is CASSAPTSGVNEQFF. DNA for the CDR3: TGTGCCAGCAGCGCACCTACTAGCGGGGTCAATGAGCAGTTCTTC. Full variable domain (outside the CDR3, taken from reference TRBV9 and TRBJ2-1): DSGVTQTPKHLITATGQRVTLRCSPRSGDLSVYWYQQSLDQGLQFLIQYYNGEERAKGNILERFSAQQFPDLHSELNLSSLELGDSALYFCASSAPTSGVNEQFFGPGTRLTVL.